The 24 T cell receptor beta chains below all came from one sample that was sequenced in a study of shared clonotypes between healthy human individuals. Data came from immunoSEQ multiplex PCR; TCRdb stores just in-frame clones and leaves some out. This repertoire shows around 1,100,000 clones, approximately 80% found once; its top ten account for 0.89%. Sequencing was carried out using memory CD4+ T cells from PBMCs. Subset of the sample: CD45RA-negative fraction. The receptors were sampled from a man between 18 and 29 years old in good health. Some clones in this sample may be carry-over from other donors' samples.

V gene TRBV7-3 combines with J gene TRBJ2-7; perhaps TRBD1 as D (6 bases). CDR1 is SGHTA, CDR2 FQGTGA, per germline. The V and J ends lost 2 bases and 3 bases respectively, with 14 bases between them. This CDR3 spans 15 amino acids. CDR3 coding DNA: TGTGCCAGCAGCTTAGGGGGCGCCAGCGGCTACGAGCAGTACTTC. This sequence encodes CASSLGGASGYEQYF.

The chain recombines TRBV4-1 with TRBJ1-1, with a possible D match to TRBD1 (5 bases). Trimming stripped 2 bases from V and 1 base from J, with 17 bases between. The CDR3 extends over 17 amino acids. Germline CDR1 reads MGHRA; CDR2 reads YSYEKL. The CDR3 here is CASSQRWPRDRNTEAFF. CDR3 in DNA: TGCGCCAGCAGCCAAAGGTGGCCCAGGGATCGGAACACTGAAGCTTTCTTT.

V gene TRBV29-1 combines with J gene TRBJ2-7; TRBD1 matches 10 bases. The CDR3 runs 13 residues. J was trimmed by 2 bases and V by 7 bases; bases with no gene match: 5. Germline CDR1 is SQVTM and CDR2 is ANQGSEA. The CDR3 DNA reads TGCAGCGCCCGGGACAGGGGAACCTACGAGCAGTACTTC. Its protein product is CSARDRGTYEQYF.

This sequence joins TRBV28 and TRBJ1-1, with D perhaps TRBD1 (6 bases). Germline CDR1 and CDR2: MDHEN and SYDVKM. V lost 8 bases and J 0 bases, leaving 16 bases between the germline ends. CDR3 length equals 15 residues. The CDR3 region has the DNA TGTGCCAGCGGGACCCAGGGGAGGATGAACACTGAAGCTTTCTTT. Protein sequence: CASGTQGRMNTEAFF.

V is TRBV9 and J is TRBJ1-3; a possible D gene is TRBD1 (6 bases). CDR1 and CDR2 from the germline V gene are SGDLS and YYNGEE. The germline V and J ends were trimmed by 0 bases and 4 bases, with 8 bases remaining between them. The CDR3 sequence is 14 residues long. The CDR3: CASSVGGQGNTIYF. The CDR3 bases are TGTGCCAGCAGCGTAGGTGGACAGGGAAACACCATATATTTT.

Details on this clone: This sample also contains other DNA sequences that code for the same CDR3. This rearrangement joins TRBV7-9 to TRBJ2-1; 11 nucleotides align to TRBD2. In germline, CDR1 is SEHNR, CDR2 FQNEAQ (reference sequence). Germline trimming cut 1 base from V and 7 bases from J; bases unmatched to any gene: 0. The CDR3 spans 14 residues. The CDR3 DNA sequence: TGTGCCAGCAGCTTAGGACTAGCGGGAAATGAGCAGTTCTTC. Translation: CASSLGLAGNEQFF. The whole variable domain, remainder taken from reference TRBV7-9 and TRBJ2-1, is DTGVSQNPRHKITKRGQNVTFRCDPISEHNRLYWYRQTLGQGPEFLTYFQNEAQLEKSRLLSDRFSAERPKGSFSTLEIQRTEQGDSAMYLCASSLGLAGNEQFFGPGTRLTVL.

This chain links TRBV6-5 with TRBJ2-1; D unclear. The CDR3 contains 15 residues. V lost 8 bases, J lost 0 bases, and 14 bases lay in between. The germline V gene encodes CDR1 MNHEY and CDR2 SVGAGI. The CDR3 region is CASATLQSSYNEQFF. The CDR3 DNA reads as TGTGCCAGCGCCACCTTACAAAGCTCCTACAATGAGCAGTTCTTC.

This clone was observed a few times. CDR3 loop: CASSWEGAGKYEQYF. DNA for the CDR3: TGTGCCAGCAGTTGGGAGGGGGCTGGGAAATACGAGCAGTACTTC. The chain uses TRBV28 and TRBJ2-7; TRBD1 or TRBD2 may be the D gene (7 bases each). The V gene's germline CDR1 is MDHEN and CDR2 SYDVKM. V lost 4 bases and J lost 4, with 17 bases in between. The CDR3 loop spans 15 amino acids.

The V and J genes are TRBV18 and TRBJ2-7, with 9 bases that match TRBD1. Germline-derived CDR1 and CDR2 are KGHSH and LQKENI. J was trimmed by 2 bases and V by 6 bases; bases with no gene match: 14. CDR3 length: 17 amino acids. In DNA, the CDR3 is TGTGCCAGCTCCCCAACACGGGGGACAGGGAATGCCTACGAGCAGTACTTC. Amino acid sequence: CASSPTRGTGNAYEQYF.

This chain links TRBV28 with TRBJ2-7; D might be TRBD1 (6 bases). Trimming left V 5 bases short and J 2 bases short, with 16 bases between. This CDR3 is built from 15 residues. CDR1 MDHEN and CDR2 SYDVKM come from the germline V gene. CDR3 protein: CASSHPGPGAYEQYF. CDR3 nucleotides: TGTGCCAGCAGTCACCCAGGACCAGGGGCCTACGAGCAGTACTTC. Complete variable domain (other parts from reference TRBV28 and TRBJ2-7): DVKVTQSSRYLVKRTGEKVFLECVQDMDHENMFWYRQDPGLGLRLIYFSYDVKMKEKGDIPEGYSVSREKKERFSLILESASTNQTSMYLCASSHPGPGAYEQYFGPGTRLTVT.

The V and J genes are TRBV25-1 and TRBJ2-3; 7 bases map to TRBD2. J was trimmed by 1 base and V by 4 bases; bases with no gene match: 5. CDR1 MGHDK and CDR2 SYGVNS come from the germline V gene. The CDR3 is made up of 15 amino acids. CDR3 amino acids: CASSVAGAGTDTQYF. CDR3 nucleotides: TGTGCCAGCAGTGTCGCGGGAGCGGGCACAGATACGCAGTATTTT. The full variable domain, its missing parts supplied by reference TRBV25-1 and TRBJ2-3, is EADIYQTPRYLVIGTGKKITLECSQTMGHDKMYWYQQDPGMELHLIHYSYGVNSTEKGDLSSESTVSRIRTEHFPLTLESARPSHTSQYLCASSVAGAGTDTQYFGPGTRLTVL.

The chain is built from TRBV2 and TRBJ2-5; no reliable D call. The germline V gene has CDR1 SNHLY and CDR2 FYNNEI. The CDR3 contains 13 residues. V lost 7 bases and J 5 bases, leaving 14 bases between the germline ends. The CDR3 sequence is CASMGRVFETQYF. In nucleotides, the CDR3 is TGTGCCAGCATGGGAAGGGTGTTTGAGACCCAGTACTTC.

The rearrangement links TRBV5-1 to TRBJ2-1; D perhaps matches TRBD1 (6 bases). The CDR3 runs 13 residues. Trimming took off 3 bases at V and 10 bases at J, with 14 bases between the two ends. Per germline, CDR1 SGHRS and CDR2 YFSETQ. The chain's CDR3 is CASSSQGTLEQFF. CDR3 DNA: TGCGCCAGCAGCTCCCAAGGGACATTAGAGCAGTTCTTC.

The V gene is TRBV7-7, the J gene TRBJ2-1, with D tentatively TRBD2 (6 bases). This CDR3 has 15 amino acids. Trimming left V 5 bases short and J 10 bases short, with 21 bases between. Germline V gene sequence: CDR1 SSHAT, CDR2 FNYEAQ (reference sequence). CDR3 coding DNA: TGTGCCAGCAGCCCAGAAGTAGGGCGACTAGGCGAGCAGTTCTTC. Translation: CASSPEVGRLGEQFF.

The rearrangement joins TRBV27 to TRBJ1-2, with D hard to call. The CDR3 has 14 amino acids. V lost 6 bases, J lost 8 bases, and 19 bases lay in between. The germline V gene has CDR1 MNHEY and CDR2 SMNVEV (reference sequence). The CDR3 nucleotides are TGTGCCAGCAGAACTAGCTCCGGGCCCACAGGCTACACCTTC. It specifies CASRTSSGPTGYTF.

The chain employs TRBV18 and TRBJ1-3, with 10 bases aligning to TRBD1. Trimming removed 3 bases from V and 2 bases from J; junction bases left unmatched: 4. This CDR3 region has 16 residues. The germline CDR1 and CDR2 sequences are KGHSH and LQKENI. CDR3 DNA sequence: TGTGCCAGCTCACCGGACAGGGGGGTCGCTGGAAACACCATATATTTT. It yields the protein CASSPDRGVAGNTIYF. Full variable domain (rest looked up from reference TRBV18 and TRBJ1-3): NAGVMQNPRHLVRRRGQEARLRCSPMKGHSHVYWYRQLPEEGLKFMVYLQKENIIDESGMPKERFSAEFPKEGPSILRIQQVVRGDSAAYFCASSPDRGVAGNTIYFGEGSWLTVV.

As concerns this clone: This same CDR3 is encoded by further DNA sequences in the sample. The rearrangement links TRBV6-5 to TRBJ2-7; 10 positions match TRBD1. Germline V lookup: CDR1 MNHEY, CDR2 SVGAGI. Germline trimming cut 5 bases from V and 3 bases from J; bases unmatched to any gene: 7. CDR3 length: 15 amino acids. The CDR3 sequence is CASSKPGQGLYEQYF. CDR3 DNA: TGTGCCAGCAGTAAACCGGGACAGGGGCTCTACGAGCAGTACTTC.

The V call is TRBV28, the J call TRBJ2-5; the D call may be TRBD1 or TRBD2 (5 bases each). CDR3 size: 13 residues. Trimming pared 11 bases from V and 0 bases from J, leaving 13 bases between. Germline V gene lookup returns CDR1 MDHEN and CDR2 SYDVKM. In nucleotides, the CDR3 is TGTGCCGGTGCCAAGGGACACCAAGAGACCCAGTACTTC. As protein: CAGAKGHQETQYF.

This clone showed up just a few times. V usage is TRBV30 and J usage is TRBJ1-1, with 11 nucleotides matching TRBD1. The CDR3 contains 13 residues. Per the germline V gene, CDR1 is GTSNPN and CDR2 is SVGIG (reference sequence). The junction had 3 bases not matched to a gene; V was cut back by 2 bases and J by 7 bases. CDR3 bases: TGTGCCTGGAGTTGGGACAGGGGGTTTGAAGCTTTCTTT. It specifies CAWSWDRGFEAFF. Drawing the rest from reference TRBV30 and TRBJ1-1, the complete variable domain is SQTIHQWPATLVQPVGSPLSLECTVEGTSNPNLYWYRQAAGRGLQLLFYSVGIGQISSEVPQNLSASRPQDRQFILSSKKLLLSDSGFYLCAWSWDRGFEAFFGQGTRLTVV.

V gene TRBV25-1 combines with J gene TRBJ2-7; 7 bases are a match to TRBD1. CDR1 and CDR2 from the germline V gene are MGHDK and SYGVNS. The V gene end was trimmed by 7 bases and the J gene end by 3 bases; junction bases not matched to a gene: 3. CDR3 length: 12 residues. DNA of the CDR3: TGTGCCAGCATGGGACAGAACTACGAGCAGTACTTC. Translating gives CASMGQNYEQYF.

The CDR3, as DNA: TGTGCCAGCATGGGGCTAGCGGGAGCAACCGGGGAGCTGTTTTTT. Its translation: CASMGLAGATGELFF. The chain recombines TRBV2 with TRBJ2-2; 10 bases are a match to TRBD2. J lost 5 bases, V lost 7 bases, and 7 bases had no gene match. The CDR3 has 15 residues. The germline gives CDR1 SNHLY, CDR2 FYNNEI. Full variable domain (rest looked up from reference TRBV2 and TRBJ2-2): EPEVTQTPSHQVTQMGQEVILRCVPISNHLYFYWYRQILGQKVEFLVSFYNNEISEKSEIFDDQFSVERPDGSNFTLKIRSTKLEDSAMYFCASMGLAGATGELFFGEGSRLTVL.

The chain has TRBV28 and TRBJ2-7, with TRBD1 as a possible D gene (7 bases). Trimming removed 8 bases from V and 3 bases from J, with 23 bases in between. The germline gives CDR1 MDHEN, CDR2 SYDVKM. The CDR3 totals 16 residues. DNA of the CDR3: TGTGCCAGCGGGGGGACAGAAAAACCCATGGGCTACGAGCAGTACTTC. Amino acids: CASGGTEKPMGYEQYF.

This chain links TRBV2 with TRBJ2-3; the match to TRBD2 covers 7 bases. CDR1 is SNHLY and CDR2 is FYNNEI in the germline V gene. The V and J ends lost 4 bases and 0 bases, in that order; junction bases with no gene match: 4. The CDR3 is made up of 15 amino acids. As DNA, the CDR3 is TGTGCCAGCAGTGTAATTAGCGGGAGCACAGATACGCAGTATTTT. Translation gives CASSVISGSTDTQYF.

The CDR3 region is CASSLVSGTTDTQYF. In DNA, the CDR3 is TGTGCCAGCAGTTTAGTTAGCGGCACCACAGATACGCAGTATTTT. The V call is TRBV27, the J call TRBJ2-3; the D gene is possibly TRBD2 (6 bases). CDR1 and CDR2 (germline): MNHEY, SMNVEV (reference sequence). The CDR3 loop spans 15 amino acids. Trimming removed 2 bases from V and 2 bases from J, with 11 bases in between.